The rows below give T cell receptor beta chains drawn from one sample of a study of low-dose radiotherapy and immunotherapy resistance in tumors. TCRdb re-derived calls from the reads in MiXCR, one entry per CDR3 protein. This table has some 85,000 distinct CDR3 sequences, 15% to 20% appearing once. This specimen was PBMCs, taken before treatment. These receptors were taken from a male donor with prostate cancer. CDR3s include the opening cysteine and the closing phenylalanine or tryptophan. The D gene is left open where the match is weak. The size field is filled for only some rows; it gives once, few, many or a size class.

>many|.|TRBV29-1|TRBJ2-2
CSVEEVSSGELFF
TGCAGCGTTGAAGAGGTTAGCTCCGGGGAGCTGTTTTTT
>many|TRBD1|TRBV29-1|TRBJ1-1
CSVRADRVNTEAFF
TGCAGCGTTCGGGCGGACAGGGTGAACACTGAAGCTTTCTTT
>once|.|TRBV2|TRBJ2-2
CASSGTGELFF
TGTGCCAGCAGTGGGACAGGGGAGCTGTTTTTT
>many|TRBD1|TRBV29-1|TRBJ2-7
CSVASGQGAYEQYF
TGCAGCGTTGCCTCGGGACAGGGGGCCTACGAGCAGTACTTC
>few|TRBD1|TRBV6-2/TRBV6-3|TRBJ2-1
CASISSRGTGGNEQFF
TGTGCCAGCATCTCCTCTCGGGGGACAGGGGGTAATGAGCAGTTCTTC
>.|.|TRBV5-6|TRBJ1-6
CASSLVGDIKDSPLHF
TGTGCCAGCAGCTTGGTAGGGGACATCAAGGACTCACCCCTCCACTTT
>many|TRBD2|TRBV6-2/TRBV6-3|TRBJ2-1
CASSYSTLAAVYEQFF
TGTGCCAGCAGTTACTCGACACTAGCGGCTGTCTATGAGCAGTTCTTC
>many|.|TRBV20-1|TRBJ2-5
CSAQTRIRETQYF
TGCAGTGCTCAGACTAGGATTCGGGAGACCCAGTACTTC
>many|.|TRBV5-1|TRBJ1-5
CASSLSVGSNQPQHF
TGCGCCAGCAGCTTGTCCGTTGGTAGCAATCAGCCCCAGCATTTT
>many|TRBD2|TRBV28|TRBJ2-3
CASSFTSSGITDTQYF
TGTGCCAGCAGTTTCACCTCTAGCGGGATCACAGATACGCAGTATTTT
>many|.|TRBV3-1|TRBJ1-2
CASSHRDGNYGYTF
TGTGCCAGCAGCCACAGGGATGGAAACTATGGCTACACCTTC
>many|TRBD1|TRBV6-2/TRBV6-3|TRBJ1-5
CASTIQGSQPQHF
TGTGCCAGCACTATACAGGGGTCTCAGCCCCAGCATTTT
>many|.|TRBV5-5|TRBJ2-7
CASSLAQRGWGEQYF
TGTGCCAGCAGCTTGGCCCAGCGAGGCTGGGGCGAGCAGTACTTC
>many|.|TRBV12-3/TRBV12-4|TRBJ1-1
CASSLLVILQGGMNTEAFF
TGTGCCAGCAGTTTACTTGTGATCCTACAGGGCGGAATGAACACTGAAGCTTTCTTT
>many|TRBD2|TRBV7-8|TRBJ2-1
CASSAPGGSSYNEQFF
TGTGCCAGCAGCGCCCCGGGCGGGAGCTCCTACAATGAGCAGTTCTTC
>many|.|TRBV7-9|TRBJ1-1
CASSISGANTEAFF
TGTGCCAGCAGCATTTCAGGAGCCAACACTGAAGCTTTCTTT
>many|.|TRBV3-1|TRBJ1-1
CASSNANTEAFF
TGTGCCAGCAGCAACGCCAACACTGAAGCTTTCTTT
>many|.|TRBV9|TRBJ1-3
CASSAGGGSGNTIYF
TGTGCCAGCAGCGCCGGAGGCGGCTCTGGAAACACCATATATTTT